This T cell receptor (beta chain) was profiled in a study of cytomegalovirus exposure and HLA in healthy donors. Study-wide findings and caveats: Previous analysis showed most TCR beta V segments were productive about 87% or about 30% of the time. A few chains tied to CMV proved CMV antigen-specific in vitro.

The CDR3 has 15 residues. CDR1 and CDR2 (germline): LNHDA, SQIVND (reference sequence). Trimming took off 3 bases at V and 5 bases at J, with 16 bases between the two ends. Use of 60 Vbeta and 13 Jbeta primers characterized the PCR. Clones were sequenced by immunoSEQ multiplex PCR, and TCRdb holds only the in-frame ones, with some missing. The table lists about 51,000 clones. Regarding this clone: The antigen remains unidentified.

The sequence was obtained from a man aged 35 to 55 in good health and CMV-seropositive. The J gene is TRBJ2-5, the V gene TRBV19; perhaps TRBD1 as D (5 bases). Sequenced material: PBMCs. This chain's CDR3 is CASSISYQGFETQYF. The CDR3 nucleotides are TGTGCCAGTAGTATCTCATACCAGGGATTCGAGACCCAGTACTTC.